The 24 T cell receptor beta chains below come from one sample, sequenced in a study of cytomegalovirus exposure and HLA in healthy donors. It was with 60 Vbeta and 13 Jbeta primers that the PCR ran. Sequencing used immunoSEQ multiplex PCR; TCRdb keeps in-frame clones, though not all of them. This table holds 60,000 to 85,000 clones, about 76% found once. Source material: PBMCs. Receptors originate from a male donor in good health and CMV-seropositive.

This chain joins TRBV7-9 and TRBJ2-7, with a possible D match to TRBD2 (6 bases). The CDR3 sequence is 14 residues long. V was clipped by 1 base and J by 5 bases, with 12 bases between them. Germline CDR1 reads SEHNR; CDR2 reads FQNEAQ (reference sequence). CDR3 bases: TGTGCCAGCAGCTTAGGTCGGGGGATCAACGAGCAGTACTTC. Its protein product is CASSLGRGINEQYF.

The genes are TRBV2 and TRBJ2-6, with 11 bases fitting TRBD1. Unmatched junction bases numbered 6, after V lost 6 bases and J lost 2 bases. The CDR3 length is 17 residues. CDR1 and CDR2 from the germline V gene are SNHLY and FYNNEI. The CDR3 spells CASRPGTGGPGANVLTF. CDR3 DNA: TGTGCCAGCAGACCCGGGACAGGGGGACCTGGGGCCAACGTCCTGACTTTC.

V gene TRBV11-2 combines with J gene TRBJ2-1, with D maybe TRBD1 (5 bases). Trimming left V 4 bases short and J 4 bases short, with 11 bases between. This CDR3 has 14 residues. Germline lookup yields CDR1 SGHAT and CDR2 FQNNGV. CDR3 DNA sequence: TGTGCCAGCAGCTCAAACAGGTTATACAATGAGCAGTTCTTC. This encodes CASSSNRLYNEQFF.

This sequence joins TRBV4-3 and TRBJ2-1; tentatively, D is TRBD2 (8 bases). The CDR3 covers 15 residues. Trimming cost V 6 bases and J 6 bases, with 18 bases left between them. In germline, CDR1 is LGHNA, CDR2 YSLEER. The CDR3: CASRTGLGGINEQFF. CDR3 sequence (DNA): TGCGCCAGCAGAACGGGACTAGGGGGCATCAATGAGCAGTTCTTC.

V gene TRBV29-1 combines with J gene TRBJ1-4; D remains ambiguous. From germline, CDR1 is SQVTM and CDR2 ANQGSEA. The CDR3 runs to 12 residues. V lost 7 bases and J lost 9, with 15 bases in between. This CDR3 is CSARIKDQKLFF. The CDR3 bases are TGCAGCGCGCGGATAAAGGATCAAAAACTGTTTTTT.

The V and J genes are TRBV14 and TRBJ2-1; 8 bases are shared with TRBD2. Losses at the gene ends were 1 base for V and 9 bases for J; bases not matched to a gene: 2. The CDR3 has 13 residues. The germline gives CDR1 SGHDN, CDR2 FVKESK. This CDR3 reads CASSQALAGEQFF. The CDR3 coding sequence is TGTGCCAGCAGCCAAGCCCTAGCGGGTGAGCAGTTCTTC. Based on the CDR3 plus reference TRBV14 and TRBJ2-1, the full variable domain is EAGVTQFPSHSVIEKGQTVTLRCDPISGHDNLYWYRRVMGKEIKFLLHFVKESKQDESGMPNNRFLAERTGGTYSTLKVQPAELEDSGVYFCASSQALAGEQFFGPGTRLTVL.

This chain connects TRBV11-2 to TRBJ2-3; 7 bases fit TRBD2. Per the germline V gene, CDR1 is SGHAT and CDR2 is FQNNGV. The CDR3 is 13 residues long. Losses at the gene ends were 10 bases for V and 3 bases for J; bases not matched to a gene: 7. CDR3 sequence: CATGGYATDTQYF. The DNA of the CDR3 is TGTGCCACCGGGGGGTATGCGACAGATACGCAGTATTTT.

This clone was seen only a few times. The CDR3 loop reads CASSPTSGGAYPYEQYF. The DNA for the CDR3 is TGTGCCAGCAGTCCGACTAGCGGGGGGGCCTACCCTTACGAGCAGTACTTC. The chain has TRBV7-2 and TRBJ2-7; 14 bases line up with TRBD2. V lost 6 bases to trimming and J lost 4 bases; unmatched junction nucleotides: 11. CDR3 length: 17 residues. The germline gives CDR1 SGHTA, CDR2 FQGNSA.

The chain employs TRBV30 and TRBJ2-7; maybe TRBD2 (6 bases). The V end lost 2 bases, the J end lost 2 bases, and 10 bases lay between the germline ends. CDR3 length: 13 residues. Germline V gene sequence: CDR1 GTSNPN, CDR2 SVGIG (reference sequence). Written as DNA, the CDR3 is TGTGCCTGGAGTTACGCGGGGACCTACGAGCAGTACTTC. The encoded protein is CAWSYAGTYEQYF.

This sequence joins TRBV7-9 and TRBJ2-3, with TRBD2 matching over 13 bases. Germline V CDR1 and CDR2: SEHNR, FQNEAQ (reference sequence). This CDR3 is 18 amino acids long. With V trimmed by 5 bases and J by 0 bases, 8 bases remained unmatched. CDR3 coding DNA: TGTGCCAGCAGCCTCGGGACTAGCGGGGAGACTAGCACAGATACGCAGTATTTT. Translation: CASSLGTSGETSTDTQYF.

V usage is TRBV19 and J usage is TRBJ1-2; D is possibly TRBD1 (5 bases). The CDR3 loop spans 15 amino acids. Looked up from germline, CDR1 is LNHDA and CDR2 is SQIVND (reference sequence). V lost 2 bases and J lost 0, with 10 bases in between. The CDR3 region is CASSINPGPNYGYTF. The CDR3, as DNA: TGTGCCAGTAGTATAAATCCAGGGCCTAACTATGGCTACACCTTC. Full variable domain (remainder filled in from reference TRBV19 and TRBJ1-2): DGGITQSPKYLFRKEGQNVTLSCEQNLNHDAMYWYRQDPGQGLRLIYYSQIVNDFQKGDIAEGYSVSREKKESFPLTVTSAQKNPTAFYLCASSINPGPNYGYTFGSGTRLTVV.

A few counts support this clone. This chain connects TRBV7-2 to TRBJ1-5; perhaps TRBD1 as D (6 bases). The CDR3 is 15 residues long. Between the trimmed V and J ends, which lost 1 base and 2 bases, there was a span of 9 bases. Germline CDR1 reads SGHTA; CDR2 reads FQGNSA. This chain's CDR3 is CASSLGSGGNQPQHF. Here the CDR3 DNA reads TGTGCCAGCAGCTTAGGGTCAGGGGGCAATCAGCCCCAGCATTTT.

This clone was counted between two and nine times. The rearrangement joins TRBV7-2 to TRBJ2-5, with 11 bases lining up with TRBD2. The V segment lost 2 bases and the J segment 4 bases; nucleotides outside the gene matches: 9. Per the germline V gene, CDR1 is SGHTA and CDR2 is FQGNSA. The CDR3 has 17 amino acids. CDR3 in DNA: TGTGCCAGCAGCTTATTTGGTAGCGGGGGGGCGGGAGAGACCCAGTACTTC. The encoded protein is CASSLFGSGGAGETQYF.

Only a few counts were recorded for this clone. The rearrangement uses TRBV7-3 and TRBJ2-1; TRBD1 agrees at 7 bases. J was trimmed by 8 bases and V by 1 base; bases with no gene match: 8. Looked up from germline, CDR1 is SGHTA and CDR2 is FQGTGA. This CDR3 contains 15 residues. The CDR3: CASSLSGGGQDEQFF. The CDR3 DNA reads TGTGCCAGCAGCTTAAGCGGTGGAGGACAGGATGAGCAGTTCTTC.

The chain uses TRBV28 and TRBJ2-7; 9 nucleotides line up with TRBD1. The CDR3 sequence is 14 residues long. Germline trimming cut 8 bases from V and 4 bases from J; bases unmatched to any gene: 9. The V gene's germline CDR1 is MDHEN and CDR2 SYDVKM. The CDR3 reads CASERQGGWYEQYF. CDR3 nucleotides: TGTGCCAGCGAGCGACAGGGGGGTTGGTACGAGCAGTACTTC.

CDR3 sequence reads: CAWDLAGDYTF. In DNA, the CDR3 is TGTGCCTGGGACCTTGCAGGGGATTACACCTTC. The chain uses TRBV30 and TRBJ1-2; TRBD1 might be the D (6 bases). With 5 bases removed from V and 11 bases from J, the gap between germline ends came to 15 bases. Germline lookup yields CDR1 GTSNPN and CDR2 SVGIG (reference sequence). The CDR3 covers 11 residues.

This sequence joins TRBV4-3 and TRBJ1-5; 10 bases fit TRBD1. V shed 5 bases and J 0 bases; nucleotides not matched to a gene: 16. The CDR3 sequence is 20 residues long. Germline V gene data show CDR1 as LGHNA and CDR2 as YSLEER. The CDR3 bases are TGCGCCAGCAGCACTCCCCCCGTAGAGACAGGGGGCTATAGCAATCAGCCCCAGCATTTT. Amino acid sequence: CASSTPPVETGGYSNQPQHF.

The V call is TRBV9, the J call TRBJ2-3; D not resolved. V was pared by 4 bases and J by 8 bases, with 14 bases between. CDR1 and CDR2 (germline): SGDLS, YYNGEE. The CDR3 is made up of 13 amino acids. The DNA of the CDR3 is TGTGCCAGCAGCCGCGAGTTCACGGGTACGCAGTATTTT. Translated: CASSREFTGTQYF.

DNA of the CDR3: TGTGCCAGCAGCTTCTCCGGGACAGGGCCCCAAGAGACCCAGTACTTC. Residues: CASSFSGTGPQETQYF. The J gene is TRBJ2-5, the V gene TRBV5-4; 9 bases map to TRBD1. The germline gives CDR1 SGHNT, CDR2 YYREEE (reference sequence). V lost 2 bases and J lost 1; bases outside the gene matches: 6. The CDR3 runs to 16 residues.

This chain joins TRBV25-1 and TRBJ2-2; no clear D. The CDR3 is 14 residues long. With 7 bases removed from V and 0 bases from J, the gap between germline ends came to 9 bases. Germline CDR1 and CDR2: MGHDK and SYGVNS. The CDR3 DNA sequence: TGTGCCAGCACCTCGGGTTCGAACACCGGGGAGCTGTTTTTT. It is translated as CASTSGSNTGELFF.

This clone occurred a few times. The V and J genes are TRBV5-4 and TRBJ1-5; D gene uncertain. Trimming removed 4 bases from V and 0 bases from J, with 14 bases in between. Germline CDR1 is SGHNT and CDR2 is YYREEE (reference sequence). The CDR3 runs to 16 residues. In nucleotides, the CDR3 is TGTGCCAGCAGCCTTGGTATAGTAGATAGCAATCAGCCCCAGCATTTT. This sequence encodes CASSLGIVDSNQPQHF.

There are a few counts of this clone. The chain has TRBV6-5 and TRBJ1-6, with D uncertain. The CDR3 is 15 amino acids. Germline CDR1 and CDR2: MNHEY and SVGAGI. The V end lost 0 bases, the J end lost 8 bases, and 11 bases lay between the germline ends. CDR3 bases: TGTGCCAGCAGTTACTCGATTACGAGAGATTCACCCCTCCACTTT. Translating it yields CASSYSITRDSPLHF.

The V and J genes are TRBV13 and TRBJ2-7; perhaps TRBD1 as D (5 bases). V was cut by 5 bases and J by 1 base, with 9 bases left in between. CDR3 length: 13 amino acids. Germline V CDR1 and CDR2: PRHDT, FYEKMQ (reference sequence). The CDR3 nucleotides read TGTGCCAGCAGCCACACAGGATCCTACGAGCAGTACTTC. Translating it yields CASSHTGSYEQYF.

The chain combines TRBV7-2 with TRBJ2-2; 11 bases fit TRBD2. This CDR3 contains 19 residues. V lost 2 bases to trimming and J lost 3 bases; unmatched junction nucleotides: 11. Germline V gene lookup returns CDR1 SGHTA and CDR2 FQGNSA. CDR3 residues: CASSLPTLTSGIYTGELFF. CDR3 sequence (DNA): TGTGCCAGCAGCTTACCCACTCTGACTAGCGGGATATACACCGGGGAGCTGTTTTTT.